These 16 T cell receptor beta chains originate from one sample sequenced in a study of CD4+ T cells in melanoma. The method was immunoSEQ multiplex PCR; TCRdb's version includes in-frame clones alone and lacks a portion of them. The repertoire holds 7,000 or so clones, with 50% to 75% as singletons. Sequencing was done on a sample of cells from a culture (not recorded whether cultured in vitro). The receptor source for this set is a human donor with melanoma.

The chain uses TRBV5-1 and TRBJ1-2, with 11 bases aligning to TRBD1. V shed 0 bases, J shed 4 bases, and the junction held 5 bases outside the gene matches. Germline V gene lookup returns CDR1 SGHRS and CDR2 YFSETQ. The CDR3 runs to 16 residues. The DNA of the CDR3 is TGCGCCAGCAGCTTGGGGACAGGGGGCGGAAGCTATGGCTACACCTTC. It yields the protein CASSLGTGGGSYGYTF.

The chain carries TRBV7-6 and TRBJ2-2; D is unresolved. Trimming removed 5 bases from V and 0 bases from J, with 13 bases in between. The germline V gene encodes CDR1 SGHVS and CDR2 FNYEAQ. CDR3 length: 16 amino acids. The CDR3 loop is CASSTQLYANTGELFF. CDR3 sequence (DNA): TGTGCCAGCAGCACCCAATTGTACGCGAACACCGGGGAGCTGTTTTTT.

The J gene is TRBJ2-2, the V gene TRBV10-3, with D unclear. Germline CDR1 is ENHRY and CDR2 is SYGVKD. V dropped 1 base and J dropped 1 base, with 4 bases sitting between them. The CDR3 is made up of 14 amino acids. Here the CDR3 DNA reads TGTGCCATCAGTGAGTTAGGGAACACCGGGGAGCTGTTTTTT. Its protein product is CAISELGNTGELFF.

This clone turned up a few times. V usage is TRBV7-9 and J usage is TRBJ2-2; TRBD1 aligns across 9 bases. The CDR3 contains 14 residues. Trimming cost V 7 bases and J 6 bases; bases outside gene matches: 6. Germline V gene sequence: CDR1 SEHNR, CDR2 FQNEAQ (reference sequence). In DNA form, the CDR3 reads TGTGCCAGCAACCGGGACAGGGACGCCGGGGAGCTGTTTTTT. This encodes CASNRDRDAGELFF.

The V call is TRBV7-6, the J call TRBJ1-4, with 11 bases that match TRBD1. CDR1 and CDR2 from the germline V gene are SGHVS and FNYEAQ. The CDR3 is 18 residues long. Trimming cost V 4 bases and J 0 bases; bases outside gene matches: 7. CDR3 residues: CASSWTGGVSATNEKLFF. The CDR3 nucleotides read TGTGCCAGCAGCTGGACAGGGGGCGTCTCGGCAACTAATGAAAAACTGTTTTTT.

The chain is built from TRBV12-3 or TRBV12-4 and TRBJ2-5, with no clear D. CDR3 length: 13 residues. Deletions cut 6 bases from V and 0 bases from J, with 8 bases between. CDR3 sequence: CASRDTYQETQYF. For the CDR3, the DNA is TGTGCCAGCAGAGACACCTACCAAGAGACCCAGTACTTC.

About this clone: An end of the junction does not agree with germline; a read error may underlie this. V is TRBV7-9 and J is TRBJ1-1; D is uncertain. The CDR3 runs 14 residues. Per germline, CDR1 SEHNR and CDR2 FQNEAQ (reference sequence). The CDR3 loop is CASSFGAGNAEAFF. DNA for the CDR3: TGTGCCAGCAGCTTCGGTGCGGGGAACGCTGAAGCTTTCTTT.

V usage is TRBV30 and J usage is TRBJ2-3; the match to TRBD1 covers 7 bases. Unmatched junction bases numbered 7, after V lost 0 bases and J lost 4 bases. CDR1 and CDR2 from the germline V gene are GTSNPN and SVGIG (reference sequence). The CDR3 has 15 residues. Here the CDR3 DNA reads TGTGCCTGGAGTGTACGAGGGGGCCCCGCAGATACGCAGTATTTT. Its translation is CAWSVRGGPADTQYF.

The chain employs TRBV2 and TRBJ2-3; 8 positions match TRBD2. With 7 bases clipped from V and 3 bases from J, the junction kept 9 bases outside the gene matches. This CDR3 has 15 amino acids. CDR1 is SNHLY, CDR2 FYNNEI, per germline. As DNA, the CDR3 is TGTGCCAGCACCTCTTTACTAGCGGTAACAGATACGCAGTATTTT. It translates to CASTSLLAVTDTQYF.

This sequence joins TRBV7-2 and TRBJ1-1; possibly TRBD1 for D (6 bases). The CDR3 consists of 14 residues. The germline V gene encodes CDR1 SGHTA and CDR2 FQGNSA. Trimming took off 1 base at V and 9 bases at J, with 15 bases between the two ends. CDR3 in amino acids: CASSLVNRDTKAFF. CDR3 nucleotides: TGTGCCAGCAGCTTAGTAAACCGGGACACAAAAGCTTTCTTT.

This chain links TRBV18 with TRBJ1-1; D call uncertain. The CDR3 runs 14 residues. With 3 bases removed from V and 2 bases from J, the gap between germline ends came to 10 bases. CDR1 and CDR2 from the germline V gene are KGHSH and LQKENI. CDR3 bases: TGTGCCAGCTCACCTGGGTCGCGAAACACTGAAGCTTTCTTT. Its translation: CASSPGSRNTEAFF.

This rearrangement joins TRBV5-8 to TRBJ2-7, with 7 bases fitting TRBD1. V lost 4 bases and J lost 4; bases outside the gene matches: 11. CDR1 SGHTS and CDR2 YDEGEE come from the germline V gene. This CDR3 is built from 15 residues. The CDR3 sequence is CASSHQTGQLYEQYF. For the CDR3, the DNA is TGTGCCAGCAGCCACCAAACGGGACAGCTATACGAGCAGTACTTC.

The chain carries TRBV10-3 and TRBJ2-5; maybe TRBD1 (5 bases). V was pared by 4 bases and J by 4 bases, with 7 bases between. Germline CDR1 is ENHRY and CDR2 is SYGVKD. This CDR3 contains 12 residues. DNA of the CDR3: TGTGCCATCAGTGGGCAGGGAGAGACCCAGTACTTC. Translated, it gives CAISGQGETQYF.

V gene TRBV4-3 combines with J gene TRBJ2-5; tentative D call: TRBD2 (5 bases). CDR1 is LGHNA, CDR2 YSLEER, per germline. The CDR3 runs 14 residues. The ends were cut back, 1 base at V and 3 bases at J, with 9 bases in the middle. CDR3 loop: CASSQGGRKETQYF. The CDR3 coding sequence is TGCGCCAGCAGCCAAGGCGGGCGGAAAGAGACCCAGTACTTC.

The chain links TRBV19 to TRBJ2-7; no firm D call. CDR3 length equals 17 residues. The V gene's germline CDR1 is LNHDA and CDR2 SQIVND (reference sequence). V lost 4 bases and J lost 0, with 19 bases in between. This CDR3 reads CASSSGDRYGDSYEQYF. The CDR3 DNA follows: TGTGCCAGTAGTAGCGGTGACCGATATGGTGACTCCTACGAGCAGTACTTC.

This clone is judged hyperexpanded (1% or more). The chain joins TRBV29-1 to TRBJ2-7; 9 bases line up with TRBD1. The CDR3 extends over 16 amino acids. Germline V gene data show CDR1 as SQVTM and CDR2 as ANQGSEA. V dropped 6 bases and J dropped 2; count of bases not matched to a gene: 14. Here the CDR3 DNA reads TGCAGCGTGATGCATTCGGGACAGGGTACCCCCTACGAGCAGTACTTC. This gives the protein CSVMHSGQGTPYEQYF.